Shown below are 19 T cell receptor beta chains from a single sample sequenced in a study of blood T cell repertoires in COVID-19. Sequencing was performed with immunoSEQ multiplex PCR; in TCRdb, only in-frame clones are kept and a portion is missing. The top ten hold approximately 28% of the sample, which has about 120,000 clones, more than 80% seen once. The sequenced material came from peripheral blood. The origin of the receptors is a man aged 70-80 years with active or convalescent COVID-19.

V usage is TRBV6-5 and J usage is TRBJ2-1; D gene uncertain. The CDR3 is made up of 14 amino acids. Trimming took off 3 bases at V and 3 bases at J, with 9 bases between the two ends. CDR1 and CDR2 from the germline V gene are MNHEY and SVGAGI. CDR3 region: CASSYGHLYNEQFF. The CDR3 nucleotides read TGTGCCAGCAGTTATGGCCACCTCTACAATGAGCAGTTCTTC.

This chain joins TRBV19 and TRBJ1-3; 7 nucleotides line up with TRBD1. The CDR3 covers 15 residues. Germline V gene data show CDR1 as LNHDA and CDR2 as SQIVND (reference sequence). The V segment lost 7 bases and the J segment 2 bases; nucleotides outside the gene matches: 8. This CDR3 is CASTEDRWPGNTIYF. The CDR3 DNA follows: TGTGCCAGTACAGAGGACAGGTGGCCTGGAAACACCATATATTTT.

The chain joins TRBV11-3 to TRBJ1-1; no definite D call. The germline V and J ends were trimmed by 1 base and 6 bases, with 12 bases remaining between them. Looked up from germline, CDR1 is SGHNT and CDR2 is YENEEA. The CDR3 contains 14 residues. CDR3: CASSLAPRPPEAFF. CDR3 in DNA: TGTGCCAGCAGCTTAGCCCCGCGTCCCCCTGAAGCTTTCTTT.

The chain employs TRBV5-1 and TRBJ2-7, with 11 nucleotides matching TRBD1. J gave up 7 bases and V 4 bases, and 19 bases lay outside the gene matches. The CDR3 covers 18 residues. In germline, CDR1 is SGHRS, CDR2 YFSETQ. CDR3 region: CASSTLGQGATSRMEQYF. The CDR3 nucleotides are TGCGCCAGCAGCACTTTAGGACAGGGGGCTACCAGCCGCATGGAGCAGTACTTC.

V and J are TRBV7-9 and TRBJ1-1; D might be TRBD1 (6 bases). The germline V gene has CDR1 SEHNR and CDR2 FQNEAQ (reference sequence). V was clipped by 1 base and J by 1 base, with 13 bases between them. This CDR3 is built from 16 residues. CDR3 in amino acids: CASSLDPGASNTEAFF. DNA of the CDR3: TGTGCCAGCAGCTTAGATCCAGGGGCCTCGAACACTGAAGCTTTCTTT.

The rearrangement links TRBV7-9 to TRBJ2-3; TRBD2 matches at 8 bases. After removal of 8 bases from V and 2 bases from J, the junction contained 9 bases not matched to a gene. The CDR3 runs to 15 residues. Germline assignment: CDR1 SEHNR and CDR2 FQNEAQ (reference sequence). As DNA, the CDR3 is TGTGCCAGCGGAGAGGGACTAGGATTCACAGATACGCAGTATTTT. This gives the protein CASGEGLGFTDTQYF.

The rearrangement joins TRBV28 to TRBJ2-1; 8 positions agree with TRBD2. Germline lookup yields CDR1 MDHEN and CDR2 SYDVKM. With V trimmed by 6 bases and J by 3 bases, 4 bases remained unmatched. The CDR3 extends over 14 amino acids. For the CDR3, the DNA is TGTGCCAGCAGGGGTACTAGCGGCTACAATGAGCAGTTCTTC. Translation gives CASRGTSGYNEQFF.

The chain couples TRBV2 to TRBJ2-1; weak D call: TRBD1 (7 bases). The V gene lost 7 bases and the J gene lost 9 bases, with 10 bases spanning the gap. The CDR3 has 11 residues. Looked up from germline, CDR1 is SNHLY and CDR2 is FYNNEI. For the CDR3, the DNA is TGTGCCAGCACAGGGGGGACTGAGCAGTTCTTC. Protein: CASTGGTEQFF.

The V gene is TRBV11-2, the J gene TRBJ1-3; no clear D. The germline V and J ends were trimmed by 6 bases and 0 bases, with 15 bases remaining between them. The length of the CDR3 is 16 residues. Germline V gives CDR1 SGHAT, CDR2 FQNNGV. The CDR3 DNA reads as TGTGCCAGCAGTCCCGGCGGATCCCACTCTGGAAACACCATATATTTT. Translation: CASSPGGSHSGNTIYF.

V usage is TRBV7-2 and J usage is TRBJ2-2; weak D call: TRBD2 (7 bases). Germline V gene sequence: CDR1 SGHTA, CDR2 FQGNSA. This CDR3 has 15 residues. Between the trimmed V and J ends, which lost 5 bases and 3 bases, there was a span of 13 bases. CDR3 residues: CASSRGAVYTGELFF. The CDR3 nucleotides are TGTGCCAGCAGCCGGGGGGCGGTTTACACCGGGGAGCTGTTTTTT.

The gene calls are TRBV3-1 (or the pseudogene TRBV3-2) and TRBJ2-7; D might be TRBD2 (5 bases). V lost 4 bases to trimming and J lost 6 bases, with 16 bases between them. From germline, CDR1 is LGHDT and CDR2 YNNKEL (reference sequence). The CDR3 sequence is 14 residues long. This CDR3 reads CASSPVEGWGEQYF. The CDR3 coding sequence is TGTGCCAGCAGCCCGGTAGAGGGCTGGGGCGAGCAGTACTTC.

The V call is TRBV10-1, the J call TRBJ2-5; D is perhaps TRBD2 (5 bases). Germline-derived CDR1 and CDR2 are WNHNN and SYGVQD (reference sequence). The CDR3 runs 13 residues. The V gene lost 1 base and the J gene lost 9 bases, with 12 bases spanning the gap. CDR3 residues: CASSEFCGLSQYF. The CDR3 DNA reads TGCGCCAGCAGTGAGTTCTGTGGACTGTCCCAGTACTTC.

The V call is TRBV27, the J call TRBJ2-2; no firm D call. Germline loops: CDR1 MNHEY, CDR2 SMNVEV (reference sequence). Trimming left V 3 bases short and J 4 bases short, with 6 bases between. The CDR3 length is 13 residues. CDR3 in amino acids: CASSFLSTGELFF. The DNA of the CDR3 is TGTGCCAGCAGTTTTTTGAGCACCGGGGAGCTGTTTTTT.

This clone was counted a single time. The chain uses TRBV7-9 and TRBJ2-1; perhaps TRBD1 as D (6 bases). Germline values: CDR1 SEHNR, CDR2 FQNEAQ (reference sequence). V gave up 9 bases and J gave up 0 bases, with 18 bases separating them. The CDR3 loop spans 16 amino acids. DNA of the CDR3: TGTGCCAGAGGGGAACAGGGATCAAGCTCCTACAATGAGCAGTTCTTC. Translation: CARGEQGSSSYNEQFF.

The chain's CDR3 is CAWRLTGGRTDTQYF. CDR3 DNA: TGTGCCTGGAGACTGACAGGGGGCAGGACAGATACGCAGTATTTT. The genes are TRBV30 and TRBJ2-3; 10 bases are a match to TRBD1. CDR3 length equals 15 residues. Germline V gene sequence: CDR1 GTSNPN, CDR2 SVGIG (reference sequence). Losses at the gene ends were 3 bases for V and 3 bases for J; bases not matched to a gene: 6. Complete variable domain (other parts from reference TRBV30 and TRBJ2-3): SQTIHQWPATLVQPVGSPLSLECTVEGTSNPNLYWYRQAAGRGLQLLFYSVGIGQISSEVPQNLSASRPQDRQFILSSKKLLLSDSGFYLCAWRLTGGRTDTQYFGPGTRLTVL.

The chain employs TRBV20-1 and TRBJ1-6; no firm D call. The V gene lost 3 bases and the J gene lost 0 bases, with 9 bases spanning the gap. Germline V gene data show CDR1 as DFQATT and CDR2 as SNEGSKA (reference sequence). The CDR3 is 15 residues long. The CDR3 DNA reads TGCAGTGCTAGTAACGAGGGCTCCTATAATTCACCCCTCCACTTT. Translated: CSASNEGSYNSPLHF.

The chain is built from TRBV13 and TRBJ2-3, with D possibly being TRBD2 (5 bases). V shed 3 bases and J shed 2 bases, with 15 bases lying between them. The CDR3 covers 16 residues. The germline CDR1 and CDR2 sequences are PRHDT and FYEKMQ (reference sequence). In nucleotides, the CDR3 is TGTGCCAGCAGCTTGGGTACCCCGGGAAACACAGATACGCAGTATTTT. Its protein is CASSLGTPGNTDTQYF.

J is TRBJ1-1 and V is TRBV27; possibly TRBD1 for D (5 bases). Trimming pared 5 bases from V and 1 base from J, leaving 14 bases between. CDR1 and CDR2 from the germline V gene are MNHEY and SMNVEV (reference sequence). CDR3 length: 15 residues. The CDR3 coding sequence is TGTGCCAGCAGTCTAAGCCCCGGGGGGAACACTGAAGCTTTCTTT. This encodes CASSLSPGGNTEAFF.

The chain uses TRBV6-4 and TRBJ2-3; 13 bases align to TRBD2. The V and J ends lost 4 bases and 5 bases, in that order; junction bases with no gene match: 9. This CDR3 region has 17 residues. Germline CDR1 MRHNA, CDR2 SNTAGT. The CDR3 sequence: CASSGSLAGGPGDTQYF. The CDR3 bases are TGTGCCAGCAGTGGATCACTAGCGGGAGGGCCGGGAGATACGCAGTATTTT.